Each of the 21 T cell receptor beta chains below was sequenced from the same sample in a study of cytomegalovirus exposure and HLA in healthy donors. Sequenced by immunoSEQ multiplex PCR; TCRdb stores in-frame clones only, minus some. This table has 190,000 or so clones, more than 65% appearing once. Sequencing used PBMCs. These TCRs come from a woman under 30 in good health and CMV-seropositive.

V usage is TRBV5-1 and J usage is TRBJ2-1, with no clear D. This CDR3 comprises 14 residues. Trimming removed 4 bases from V and 5 bases from J, with 13 bases in between. Germline values: CDR1 SGHRS, CDR2 YFSETQ. In nucleotides, the CDR3 is TGCGCCAGCAGCACCCTCACAGAAAACAATGAGCAGTTCTTC. The encoded protein is CASSTLTENNEQFF.

Notes on this clone: Germline is not matched at one junction end, which may reflect a read error. The J gene is TRBJ2-5, the V gene TRBV7-3, with TRBD2 matching over 8 bases. CDR1 and CDR2 (germline): SGHTA, FQGTGA. The CDR3 is 16 residues long. The CDR3 DNA reads TGTGCCAGCAGCCCCGGACTAGCCGAAGTACCAGAGGCCCAGTACTTC. Its translation: CASSPGLAEVPEAQYF.

The chain couples TRBV25-1 to TRBJ1-1; the match to TRBD1 covers 10 bases. Looked up from germline, CDR1 is MGHDK and CDR2 is SYGVNS. The CDR3 length is 17 residues. V gave up 3 bases and J gave up 4 bases; unmatched junction bases: 11. The CDR3 DNA is TGTGCCAGCAGTGATAGTGACAGGGGGCGAGGGGGCACTGAAGCTTTCTTT. Its translation is CASSDSDRGRGGTEAFF.

In its sample, this clone was seen a few times. CDR3 DNA: TGTGCCAGCAGCCGAGGGACTAGCGGGGGGAGGACAGATACGCAGTATTTT. It encodes CASSRGTSGGRTDTQYF. The chain employs TRBV7-2 and TRBJ2-3; 15 bases are a match to TRBD2. V lost 5 bases and J lost 3; bases outside the gene matches: 6. Germline assignment: CDR1 SGHTA and CDR2 FQGNSA. The CDR3 loop spans 17 amino acids.

The chain carries TRBV18 and TRBJ1-6, with 7 bases that match TRBD1. V trimming: 6 bases; J trimming: 7 bases; junction bases outside the gene matches: 12. The germline CDR1 and CDR2 sequences are KGHSH and LQKENI. This CDR3 spans 16 amino acids. This CDR3 is CASSPNPPGGNSPLHF. For the CDR3, the DNA is TGTGCCAGCTCCCCAAACCCCCCAGGGGGAAATTCACCCCTCCACTTT. Full variable domain (missing parts from reference TRBV18 and TRBJ1-6): NAGVMQNPRHLVRRRGQEARLRCSPMKGHSHVYWYRQLPEEGLKFMVYLQKENIIDESGMPKERFSAEFPKEGPSILRIQQVVRGDSAAYFCASSPNPPGGNSPLHFGNGTRLTVT.

CDR3 bases: TGTGCCAGCAGCAAAGGGGGTTACAATGAGCAGTTCTTC. It translates to CASSKGGYNEQFF. The V call is TRBV7-3, the J call TRBJ2-1; maybe TRBD1 (6 bases). Germline values: CDR1 SGHTA, CDR2 FQGTGA. This CDR3 comprises 13 residues. The V and J ends lost 5 bases and 4 bases respectively, with 9 bases between them.

The chain links TRBV7-2 to TRBJ2-1, with D tentatively TRBD1 (5 bases). Germline assignment: CDR1 SGHTA and CDR2 FQGNSA. This CDR3 has 16 residues. The V gene lost 1 base and the J gene lost 5 bases, with 15 bases spanning the gap. DNA for the CDR3: TGTGCCAGCAGCTTAGATGGTGTGTCAGGGCACAATGAGCAGTTCTTC. This sequence encodes CASSLDGVSGHNEQFF.

This chain joins TRBV2 and TRBJ1-1; D remains ambiguous. The V gene lost 7 bases and the J gene lost 4 bases, with 7 bases spanning the gap. Germline V gene data show CDR1 as SNHLY and CDR2 as FYNNEI. This CDR3 is built from 11 residues. CDR3 residues: CASTAVTEAFF. The CDR3 DNA reads TGTGCCAGCACCGCGGTCACTGAAGCTTTCTTT.

This rearrangement joins TRBV5-4 to TRBJ2-1; the D gene is possibly TRBD1 (5 bases). Germline CDR1 and CDR2: SGHNT and YYREEE (reference sequence). The CDR3 consists of 14 residues. The V gene lost 7 bases and the J gene lost 0 bases, with 11 bases spanning the gap. CDR3 nucleotides: TGTGCCAGCCGGAGTGACAGCTCCTACAATGAGCAGTTCTTC. Amino acids: CASRSDSSYNEQFF.

Turning to this clone: An end of the junction differs from the germline gene, which may be a read error. CDR3 nucleotides: TGTGTCAGCAGTTTAAAGAGGACAGAGATCTATGGCTACACCTTC. Its protein is CVSSLKRTEIYGYTF. This sequence joins TRBV2 and TRBJ1-2; tentative D call: TRBD1 (6 bases). Germline lookup yields CDR1 SNHLY and CDR2 FYNNEI. The CDR3 spans 15 residues.

This clone was found once. The chain couples TRBV6-1 to TRBJ1-2; no definite D call. Per the germline V gene, CDR1 is MNHNS and CDR2 is SASEGT. The V end lost 2 bases, the J end lost 2 bases, and 12 bases lay between the germline ends. The CDR3 contains 15 residues. CDR3: CASSEPGYSNYGYTF. Written as DNA, the CDR3 is TGTGCCAGCAGTGAACCAGGTTACTCGAACTATGGCTACACCTTC.

V and J are TRBV7-2 and TRBJ1-2, with D unresolved. Germline V gene data show CDR1 as SGHTA and CDR2 as FQGNSA. This CDR3 comprises 15 residues. V was trimmed by 2 bases and J by 6 bases, leaving 16 bases between them. CDR3 bases: TGTGCCAGCAGCTTATCGGCTGCTACGGGGAATGGCTACACCTTC. Translating it yields CASSLSAATGNGYTF. The complete variable domain, with remaining parts taken from reference TRBV7-2 and TRBJ1-2, reads GAGVSQSPSNKVTEKGKDVELRCDPISGHTALYWYRQSLGQGLEFLIYFQGNSAPDKSGLPSDRFSAERTGGSVSTLTIQRTQQEDSAVYLCASSLSAATGNGYTFGSGTRLTVV.

The genes are TRBV5-4 and TRBJ2-1, with D uncertain. The ends were cut back, 1 base at V and 6 bases at J, with 5 bases in the middle. CDR1 and CDR2 from the germline V gene are SGHNT and YYREEE (reference sequence). The length of the CDR3 is 12 residues. CDR3 sequence: CASSLSGNEQFF. CDR3 nucleotides: TGTGCCAGCAGCTTGTCGGGCAATGAGCAGTTCTTC.

This rearrangement joins TRBV2 to TRBJ1-1, with 9 nucleotides matching TRBD1. The germline gives CDR1 SNHLY, CDR2 FYNNEI. V trimming: 7 bases; J trimming: 7 bases; junction bases outside the gene matches: 10. The CDR3 is 14 amino acids. In DNA, the CDR3 is TGTGCCAGCAACAGTGGGGACAGGGAGAATGAAGCTTTCTTT. Translating it yields CASNSGDRENEAFF.

The rearrangement joins TRBV4-3 to TRBJ1-5, with D perhaps matching TRBD1 (5 bases). This CDR3 region has 16 residues. Deletions cut 0 bases from V and 3 bases from J, with 12 bases between. CDR1 is LGHNA, CDR2 YSLEER, per germline. The CDR3 sequence is CASSQEFSGSNQPQHF. CDR3 bases: TGCGCCAGCAGCCAAGAGTTCTCAGGGTCCAATCAGCCCCAGCATTTT.

The V and J genes are TRBV25-1 and TRBJ2-1; possibly TRBD2 for D (5 bases). The length of the CDR3 is 12 residues. V was shortened by 1 base and J by 9 bases, with 7 bases between the two germline ends. Germline V gene data show CDR1 as MGHDK and CDR2 as SYGVNS. The CDR3 sequence is CASSEWTGEQFF. DNA of the CDR3: TGTGCCAGCAGTGAATGGACTGGTGAGCAGTTCTTC.

The V and J genes are TRBV5-6 and TRBJ2-2; no clear D. Trimming took 5 bases from V and 5 from J, leaving 10 bases between them. CDR1 and CDR2 from the germline V gene are SGHDT and YYEEEE. This CDR3 has 13 residues. The CDR3 protein is CASRNERTGELFF. The CDR3 DNA is TGTGCCAGCAGAAACGAGCGTACCGGGGAGCTGTTTTTT.

This chain connects TRBV7-3 to TRBJ1-1; TRBD1 matches at 10 bases. J lost 7 bases, V lost 4 bases, and 3 bases had no gene match. Germline V gene lookup returns CDR1 SGHTA and CDR2 FQGTGA. This CDR3 spans 13 amino acids. CDR3 in amino acids: CASSSGTGDEAFF. The CDR3 DNA is TGTGCCAGCAGCTCCGGGACAGGGGATGAAGCTTTCTTT.

In DNA form, the CDR3 reads TGTGCCAGCAGGCAGGGACTAAGCTCCTACAATGAGCAGTTCTTC. Encoded protein: CASRQGLSSYNEQFF. The rearrangement links TRBV6-1 to TRBJ2-1; TRBD2 aligns across 7 bases. Germline loops: CDR1 MNHNS, CDR2 SASEGT. The CDR3 has 15 amino acids. V dropped 6 bases and J dropped 0; count of bases not matched to a gene: 5.

This chain connects TRBV10-3 to TRBJ1-2; 9 positions match TRBD1. Germline V gene sequence: CDR1 ENHRY, CDR2 SYGVKD. CDR3 length: 13 amino acids. V was clipped by 4 bases and J by 5 bases; unmatched bases: 2. The CDR3 here is CAISGGTGYGYTF. The CDR3 nucleotides read TGTGCCATCAGTGGCGGGACAGGGTATGGCTACACCTTC.

J is TRBJ1-1 and V is TRBV5-1, with TRBD1 as a possible D gene (6 bases). Germline CDR1 SGHRS, CDR2 YFSETQ. Trimming took off 4 bases at V and 7 bases at J, with 17 bases between the two ends. The length of the CDR3 is 14 residues. The CDR3 loop is CASSPTGPNGEAFF. The CDR3 DNA reads as TGCGCCAGCAGCCCCACAGGGCCTAACGGTGAAGCTTTCTTT.